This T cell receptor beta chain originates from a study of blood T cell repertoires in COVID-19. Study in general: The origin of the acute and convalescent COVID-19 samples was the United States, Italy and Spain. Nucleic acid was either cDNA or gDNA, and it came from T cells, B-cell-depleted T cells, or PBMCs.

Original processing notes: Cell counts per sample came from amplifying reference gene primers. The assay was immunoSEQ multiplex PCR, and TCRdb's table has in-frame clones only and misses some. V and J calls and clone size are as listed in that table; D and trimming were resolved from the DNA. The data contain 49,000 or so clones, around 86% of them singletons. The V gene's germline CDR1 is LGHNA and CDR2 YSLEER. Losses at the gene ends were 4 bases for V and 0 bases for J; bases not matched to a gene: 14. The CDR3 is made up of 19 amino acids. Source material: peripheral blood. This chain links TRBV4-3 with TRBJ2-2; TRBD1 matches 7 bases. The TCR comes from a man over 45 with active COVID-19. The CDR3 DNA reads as TGCGCCAGCAGCCCAGTCGTTCCCGGACAGGCGGCGAACACCGGGGAGCTGTTTTTT. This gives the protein CASSPVVPGQAANTGELFF.